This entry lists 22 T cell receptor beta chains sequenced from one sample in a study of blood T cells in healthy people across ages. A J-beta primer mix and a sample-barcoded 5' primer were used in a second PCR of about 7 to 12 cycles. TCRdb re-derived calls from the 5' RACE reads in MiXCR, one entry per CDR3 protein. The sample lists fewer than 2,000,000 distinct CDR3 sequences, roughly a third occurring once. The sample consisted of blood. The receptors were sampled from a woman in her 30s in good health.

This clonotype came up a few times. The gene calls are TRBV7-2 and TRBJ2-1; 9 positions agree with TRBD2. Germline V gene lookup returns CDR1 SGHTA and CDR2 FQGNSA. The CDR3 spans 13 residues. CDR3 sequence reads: CATGREGYNEQFF. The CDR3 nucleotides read TGTGCAACCGGGCGGGAGGGATACAATGAGCAGTTCTTC.

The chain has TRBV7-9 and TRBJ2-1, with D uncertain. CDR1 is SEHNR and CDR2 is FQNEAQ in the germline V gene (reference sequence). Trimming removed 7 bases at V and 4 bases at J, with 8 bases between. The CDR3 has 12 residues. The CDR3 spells CASTPHYNEQFF. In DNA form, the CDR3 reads TGTGCCAGCACCCCCCATTACAATGAGCAGTTCTTC.

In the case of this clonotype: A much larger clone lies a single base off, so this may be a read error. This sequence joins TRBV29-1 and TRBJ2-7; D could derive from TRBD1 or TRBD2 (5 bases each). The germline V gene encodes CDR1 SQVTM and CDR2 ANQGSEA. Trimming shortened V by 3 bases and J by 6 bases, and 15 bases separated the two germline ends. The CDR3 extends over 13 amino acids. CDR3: CSVEMSGRSEQYF. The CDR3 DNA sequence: TGCAGCGTTGAGATGTCAGGGAGAAGCGAGCAGTACTTC.

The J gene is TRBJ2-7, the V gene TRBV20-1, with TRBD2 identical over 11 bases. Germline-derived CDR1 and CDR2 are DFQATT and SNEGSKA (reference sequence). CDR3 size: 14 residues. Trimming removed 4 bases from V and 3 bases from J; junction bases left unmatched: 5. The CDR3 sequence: CSAKKGTSGYEQYF. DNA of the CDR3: TGCAGTGCTAAGAAAGGGACTAGCGGCTACGAGCAGTACTTC.

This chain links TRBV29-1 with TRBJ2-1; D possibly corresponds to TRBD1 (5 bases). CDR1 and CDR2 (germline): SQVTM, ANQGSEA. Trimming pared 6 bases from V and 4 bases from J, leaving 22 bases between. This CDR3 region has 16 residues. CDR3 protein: CSVLYLIDRSYNEQFF. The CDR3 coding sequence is TGCAGCGTCCTATACCTTATTGACAGATCATACAATGAGCAGTTCTTC.

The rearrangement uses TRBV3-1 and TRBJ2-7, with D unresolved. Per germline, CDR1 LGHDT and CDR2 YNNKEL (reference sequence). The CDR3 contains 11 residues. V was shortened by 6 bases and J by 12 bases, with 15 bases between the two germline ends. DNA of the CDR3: TGTGCCAGCAGTGGGAACCGCAGACTGTACTTC. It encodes CASSGNRRLYF.

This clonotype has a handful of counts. The CDR3 loop reads CASSVGSGTTYEQYF. DNA for the CDR3: TGTGCCAGCAGCGTAGGCTCGGGGACCACCTACGAGCAGTACTTC. The rearrangement joins TRBV9 to TRBJ2-7; D possibly matches TRBD1 or TRBD2 (5 bases each). Trimming shortened V by 0 bases and J by 2 bases, and 12 bases separated the two germline ends. Germline V gives CDR1 SGDLS, CDR2 YYNGEE. CDR3 size: 15 residues.

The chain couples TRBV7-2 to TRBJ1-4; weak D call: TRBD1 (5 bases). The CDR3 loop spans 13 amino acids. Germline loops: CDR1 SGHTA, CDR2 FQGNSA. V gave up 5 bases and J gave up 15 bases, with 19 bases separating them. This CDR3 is CASSPDRGFAVFF. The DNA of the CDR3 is TGTGCCAGCAGCCCCGATCGGGGGTTCGCTGTGTTTTTT.

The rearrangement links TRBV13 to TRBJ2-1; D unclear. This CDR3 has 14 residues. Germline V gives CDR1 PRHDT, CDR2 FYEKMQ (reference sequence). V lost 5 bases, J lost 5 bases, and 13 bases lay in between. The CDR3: CASSHQTPNNEQFF. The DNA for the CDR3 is TGTGCCAGCAGCCACCAGACACCTAACAATGAGCAGTTCTTC.

In DNA, the CDR3 is TGTGCCAGCAGCTTTGGGACTAGGGCCTACGAGCAGTACTTC. Residues: CASSFGTRAYEQYF. J is TRBJ2-7 and V is TRBV7-9, with 8 bases that match TRBD2. CDR1 and CDR2 from the germline V gene are SEHNR and FQNEAQ (reference sequence). The CDR3 loop spans 14 amino acids. Trimming cost V 3 bases and J 2 bases; bases outside gene matches: 3.

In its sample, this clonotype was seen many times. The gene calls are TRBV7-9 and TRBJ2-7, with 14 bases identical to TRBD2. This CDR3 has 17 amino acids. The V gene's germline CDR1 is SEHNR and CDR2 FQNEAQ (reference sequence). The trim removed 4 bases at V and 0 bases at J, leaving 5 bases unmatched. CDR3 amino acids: CASSSGLAGAASYEQYF. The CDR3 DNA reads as TGTGCCAGCAGCTCGGGACTAGCGGGGGCGGCCTCCTACGAGCAGTACTTC.

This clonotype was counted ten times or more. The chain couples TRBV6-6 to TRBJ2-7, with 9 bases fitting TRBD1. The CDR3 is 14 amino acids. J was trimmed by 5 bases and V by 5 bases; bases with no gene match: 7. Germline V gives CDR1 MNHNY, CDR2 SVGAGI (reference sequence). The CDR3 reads CASSGDRELHEQYF. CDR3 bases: TGTGCCAGCAGTGGGGACAGGGAATTGCACGAGCAGTACTTC.

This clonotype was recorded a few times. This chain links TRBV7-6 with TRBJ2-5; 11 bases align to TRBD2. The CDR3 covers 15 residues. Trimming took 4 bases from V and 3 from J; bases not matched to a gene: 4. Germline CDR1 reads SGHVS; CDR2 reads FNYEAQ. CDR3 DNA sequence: TGTGCCAGCAGCTCACTAGCGGGAGTGAAAGAGACCCAGTACTTC. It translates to CASSSLAGVKETQYF. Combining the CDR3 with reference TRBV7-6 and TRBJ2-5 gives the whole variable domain GAGVSQSPRYKVTKRGQDVALRCDPISGHVSLYWYRQALGQGPEFLTYFNYEAQQDKSGLPNDRFSAERPEGSISTLTIQRTEQRDSAMYRCASSSLAGVKETQYFGPGTRLLVL.

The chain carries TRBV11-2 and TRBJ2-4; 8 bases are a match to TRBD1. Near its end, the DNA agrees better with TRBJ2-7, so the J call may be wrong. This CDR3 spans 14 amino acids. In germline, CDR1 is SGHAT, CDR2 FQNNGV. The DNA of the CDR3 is TGTGCCAGCAGCCGGACAGGGAAAACCTACGAGCAGTACTTC. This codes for CASSRTGKTYEQYF.

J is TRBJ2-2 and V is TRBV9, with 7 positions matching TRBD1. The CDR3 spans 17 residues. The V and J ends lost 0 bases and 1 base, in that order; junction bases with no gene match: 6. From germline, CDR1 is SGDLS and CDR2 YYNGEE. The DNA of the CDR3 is TGTGCCAGCAGCGTAGCCAGGGACAGAGGGAACACCGGGGAGCTGTTTTTT. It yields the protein CASSVARDRGNTGELFF. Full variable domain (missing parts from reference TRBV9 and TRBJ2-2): DSGVTQTPKHLITATGQRVTLRCSPRSGDLSVYWYQQSLDQGLQFLIQYYNGEERAKGNILERFSAQQFPDLHSELNLSSLELGDSALYFCASSVARDRGNTGELFFGEGSRLTVL.

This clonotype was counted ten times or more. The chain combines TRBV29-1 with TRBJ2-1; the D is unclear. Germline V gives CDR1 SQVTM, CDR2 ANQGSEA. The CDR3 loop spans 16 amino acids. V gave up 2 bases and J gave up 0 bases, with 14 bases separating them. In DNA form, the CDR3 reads TGCAGCGTTGAAACCGGGTCTTGGCACTCCTACAATGAGCAGTTCTTC. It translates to CSVETGSWHSYNEQFF.

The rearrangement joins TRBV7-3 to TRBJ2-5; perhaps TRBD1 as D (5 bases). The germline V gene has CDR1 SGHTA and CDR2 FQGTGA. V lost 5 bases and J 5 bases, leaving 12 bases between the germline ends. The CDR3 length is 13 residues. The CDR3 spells CASSPQGLETQYF. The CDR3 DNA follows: TGTGCCAGCAGCCCCCAGGGTCTGGAGACCCAGTACTTC.

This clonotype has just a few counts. CDR3 in DNA: TGTGCCAGCAGCCTAGCGACAGGGACTGGAGAGACCCAGTACTTC. This codes for CASSLATGTGETQYF. The chain joins TRBV2 to TRBJ2-5; perhaps TRBD1 as D (7 bases). Per the germline V gene, CDR1 is SNHLY and CDR2 is FYNNEI. This CDR3 comprises 15 residues. Trimming stripped 6 bases from V and 4 bases from J, with 18 bases between.

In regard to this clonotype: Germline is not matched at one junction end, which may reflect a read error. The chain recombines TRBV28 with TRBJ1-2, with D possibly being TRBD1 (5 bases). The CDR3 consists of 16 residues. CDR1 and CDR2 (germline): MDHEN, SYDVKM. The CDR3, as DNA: TGTGCCAGCAGCCCTTCCTCTTGGAGGGGTAACTATGGCTACATCTTC. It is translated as CASSPSSWRGNYGYIF.

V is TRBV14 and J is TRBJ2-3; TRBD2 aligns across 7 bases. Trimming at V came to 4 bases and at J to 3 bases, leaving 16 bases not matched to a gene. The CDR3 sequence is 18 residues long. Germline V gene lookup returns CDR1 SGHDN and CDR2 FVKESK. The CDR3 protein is CASSRHSGGVGRTDTQYF. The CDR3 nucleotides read TGTGCCAGCAGCCGTCATAGTGGGGGGGTTGGAAGAACAGATACGCAGTATTTT.

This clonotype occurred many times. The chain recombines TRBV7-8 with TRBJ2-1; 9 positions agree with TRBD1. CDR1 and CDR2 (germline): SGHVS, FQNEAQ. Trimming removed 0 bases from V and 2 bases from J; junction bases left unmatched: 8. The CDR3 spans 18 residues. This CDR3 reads CASSLAGRTGVPYNEQFF. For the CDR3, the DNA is TGTGCCAGCAGCTTAGCCGGCAGGACAGGGGTCCCCTACAATGAGCAGTTCTTC.

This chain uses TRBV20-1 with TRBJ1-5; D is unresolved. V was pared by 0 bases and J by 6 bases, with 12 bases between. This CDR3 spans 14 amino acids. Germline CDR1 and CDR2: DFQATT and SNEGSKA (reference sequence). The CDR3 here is CSARDRNSLQPQHF. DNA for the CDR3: TGCAGTGCTAGAGATCGGAACAGTCTTCAGCCCCAGCATTTT.